The 20 T cell receptor beta chains presented below share a single source sample, sequenced in a study of shared clonotypes between healthy human individuals. The method was immunoSEQ multiplex PCR; TCRdb's version includes in-frame clones alone and lacks a portion of them. The table lists more than 1,200,000 clones, 98% of them singletons. Sequences were obtained from naive CD4+ T cells sorted from blood. Documented subset: CD45RA+ positively selected. These receptors were collected from a young man in good health.

The rearrangement links TRBV5-6 to TRBJ2-7; D is unresolved. The CDR3 runs to 14 residues. The germline gives CDR1 SGHDT, CDR2 YYEEEE. V was shortened by 5 bases and J by 0 bases, with 12 bases between the two germline ends. The CDR3 DNA reads as TGTGCCAGCAGAGGCCCTACGAGCTCCTACGAGCAGTACTTC. It translates to CASRGPTSSYEQYF.

Here the CDR3 DNA reads TGTGCCAGCAGCTTGGCCCCACTAGCGGAAGCCTCCTACGAGCAGTACTTC. The encoded protein is CASSLAPLAEASYEQYF. The gene calls are TRBV5-8 and TRBJ2-7; 8 positions agree with TRBD2. Germline CDR1 and CDR2: SGHTS and YDEGEE. The CDR3 runs to 17 residues. V lost 0 bases to trimming and J lost 0 bases; unmatched junction nucleotides: 8.

The rearrangement uses TRBV5-8 and TRBJ2-7; D unclear. V was trimmed by 0 bases and J by 2 bases, leaving 12 bases between them. This CDR3 contains 15 residues. CDR1 is SGHTS and CDR2 is YDEGEE in the germline V gene. CDR3 sequence: CASSLELMRAYEQYF. DNA of the CDR3: TGTGCCAGCAGCTTGGAACTAATGCGCGCCTACGAGCAGTACTTC.

The chain combines TRBV18 with TRBJ2-3, with 8 nucleotides matching TRBD2. The CDR3 consists of 15 residues. The V gene end was trimmed by 3 bases and the J gene end by 5 bases; junction bases not matched to a gene: 7. Germline loops: CDR1 KGHSH, CDR2 LQKENI. The CDR3 reads CASSPQAGVRDTQYF. CDR3 nucleotides: TGTGCCAGCTCACCTCAAGCGGGAGTTAGAGATACGCAGTATTTT.

The chain couples TRBV5-1 to TRBJ2-2; TRBD2 aligns across 7 bases. The V segment lost 2 bases and the J segment 0 bases; nucleotides outside the gene matches: 1. CDR1 and CDR2 from the germline V gene are SGHRS and YFSETQ. The CDR3 consists of 15 residues. The DNA for the CDR3 is TGCGCCAGCAGCTTACGGGAGGCGAACACCGGGGAGCTGTTTTTT. It yields the protein CASSLREANTGELFF.

Comment on this clone: Within the sample, other DNA sequences also encode this same CDR3. CDR3 coding DNA: TGTGCCAGCAGCCCACGACAGGGTAACTATGGCTACACCTTC. This codes for CASSPRQGNYGYTF. This chain uses TRBV5-4 with TRBJ1-2, with TRBD1 matching over 7 bases. The germline V gene encodes CDR1 SGHNT and CDR2 YYREEE (reference sequence). V lost 4 bases to trimming and J lost 1 base; unmatched junction nucleotides: 4. The CDR3 length is 14 residues. Drawing the rest from reference TRBV5-4 and TRBJ1-2, the complete variable domain is ETGVTQSPTHLIKTRGQQVTLRCSSQSGHNTVSWYQQALGQGPQFIFQYYREEENGRGNFPPRFSGLQFPNYSSELNVNALELDDSALYLCASSPRQGNYGYTFGSGTRLTVV.

The CDR3 DNA reads as TGTGCCAGCAGCTCCAGGGGGGCAGGGGCCAACGTCCTGACTTTC. Protein sequence: CASSSRGAGANVLTF. V usage is TRBV16 and J usage is TRBJ2-6, with a weak D call TRBD1 (7 bases). CDR1 and CDR2 from the germline V gene are KGHSY and FQNENV. The V and J ends lost 5 bases and 4 bases respectively, with 12 bases between them. There are 15 residues in the CDR3.

This CDR3 is CASSLRGGAEGTQYF. Here the CDR3 DNA reads TGTGCCAGCAGCTTAAGGGGCGGGGCCGAGGGGACCCAGTACTTC. This chain connects TRBV11-2 to TRBJ2-5; a weak D match, TRBD2 (6 bases). From germline, CDR1 is SGHAT and CDR2 FQNNGV. V was trimmed by 2 bases and J by 7 bases, leaving 17 bases between them. This CDR3 has 15 amino acids.

The genes are TRBV28 and TRBJ1-3, with a tentative D call TRBD1 (5 bases). CDR3 length equals 16 residues. V shed 6 bases and J shed 5 bases, with 20 bases lying between them. Germline CDR1 reads MDHEN; CDR2 reads SYDVKM. In nucleotides, the CDR3 is TGTGCCAGCAGCCCGCGTGGCAGGGCGGCTCGAAACACCATATATTTT. It specifies CASSPRGRAARNTIYF.

V usage is TRBV11-2 and J usage is TRBJ2-1, with TRBD2 matching 7 bases. V dropped 8 bases and J dropped 7; count of bases not matched to a gene: 14. This CDR3 is built from 15 residues. Germline V gene data show CDR1 as SGHAT and CDR2 as FQNNGV. As DNA, the CDR3 is TGTGCCAGCCGGGCCCTTGCGGGAGTGGGTAATGAGCAGTTCTTC. Translating gives CASRALAGVGNEQFF.

The chain links TRBV7-3 to TRBJ2-7, with a possible D match to TRBD2 (7 bases). The CDR3 contains 17 residues. Germline-derived CDR1 and CDR2 are SGHTA and FQGTGA. V gave up 4 bases and J gave up 3 bases, with 22 bases separating them. The CDR3 spells CASSSPRTAGLVYEQYF. The CDR3 nucleotides read TGTGCCAGCAGCTCGCCCCGGACAGCGGGACTTGTCTACGAGCAGTACTTC.

This sequence joins TRBV27 and TRBJ2-3; D might be TRBD1 (5 bases). The CDR3 has 13 amino acids. Germline V lookup: CDR1 MNHEY, CDR2 SMNVEV (reference sequence). The V end was cut by 6 bases, the J end by 2 bases, with 9 bases between. CDR3 loop: CASSRAHTDTQYF. The CDR3 DNA sequence: TGTGCCAGCAGCAGGGCCCACACAGATACGCAGTATTTT.

J is TRBJ2-7 and V is TRBV4-1; 9 bases match TRBD2. The germline CDR1 and CDR2 sequences are MGHRA and YSYEKL. V was pared by 2 bases and J by 7 bases, with 6 bases of the junction left unmatched. The CDR3 runs 14 residues. The DNA for the CDR3 is TGCGCCAGCAGCCAAACCGGACTAGCGCGAGAGCAGTACTTC. It encodes CASSQTGLAREQYF.

Concerning this clone: The same CDR3 also results from other DNA sequences found in this sample. The genes are TRBV18 and TRBJ1-1, with TRBD1 identical over 10 bases. Germline V lookup: CDR1 KGHSH, CDR2 LQKENI. Unmatched junction bases numbered 4, after V lost 3 bases and J lost 3 bases. The CDR3 spans 15 residues. CDR3 nucleotide sequence: TGTGCCAGCTCACCGAGACAGGGGGCAGACACTGAAGCTTTCTTT. It is translated as CASSPRQGADTEAFF. The entire variable domain, with the rest obtained from reference TRBV18 and TRBJ1-1, is as follows: NAGVMQNPRHLVRRRGQEARLRCSPMKGHSHVYWYRQLPEEGLKFMVYLQKENIIDESGMPKERFSAEFPKEGPSILRIQQVVRGDSAAYFCASSPRQGADTEAFFGQGTRLTVV.

J is TRBJ2-1 and V is TRBV2; 8 bases agree with TRBD1. Germline V lookup: CDR1 SNHLY, CDR2 FYNNEI. The CDR3 totals 18 residues. The V and J ends lost 6 bases and 4 bases, in that order; junction bases with no gene match: 17. CDR3 in DNA: TGTGCCAGCAGGTCAGGACAGGGTCCTTCGGTACAATACAATGAGCAGTTCTTC. Its protein is CASRSGQGPSVQYNEQFF.

This sequence joins TRBV6-6 and TRBJ2-3, with D maybe TRBD2 (5 bases). CDR3 length: 16 residues. CDR1 MNHNY and CDR2 SVGAGI come from the germline V gene (reference sequence). V lost 5 bases, J lost 8 bases, and 23 bases lay in between. CDR3 sequence reads: CASSPIPASGGGTQYF. As DNA, the CDR3 is TGTGCCAGCAGTCCGATACCGGCCTCAGGAGGAGGTACGCAGTATTTT.

Concerning this clone: The junction and the germline gene differ at one end; a read error may be behind it. The chain couples TRBV2 to TRBJ1-5; a possible D gene is TRBD1 (6 bases). The CDR3 consists of 15 residues. The germline CDR1 and CDR2 sequences are SNHLY and FYNNEI. CDR3 nucleotides: TGTGCCAGCAGCGAAGCGCCAGGGGTCGGTCAGCCCCAGCATTTT. Translating gives CASSEAPGVGQPQHF.

V gene TRBV7-9 combines with J gene TRBJ2-5; D call uncertain. V was cut by 5 bases and J by 10 bases, with 11 bases left in between. CDR1 SEHNR and CDR2 FQNEAQ come from the germline V gene (reference sequence). This CDR3 is 11 amino acids long. The CDR3 nucleotides are TGTGCCAGCAGCCAGGCTCGTCACCAGTACTTC. The encoded protein is CASSQARHQYF.

V usage is TRBV2 and J usage is TRBJ1-2; D gene ambiguous. CDR3 length: 12 amino acids. Deletions cut 6 bases from V and 7 bases from J, with 12 bases between. Germline loops: CDR1 SNHLY, CDR2 FYNNEI. The CDR3 protein is CASSIVRGGYTF. The CDR3 coding sequence is TGTGCCAGCAGCATAGTTCGGGGTGGCTACACCTTC.

The chain has TRBV9 and TRBJ2-1; 7 nucleotides align to TRBD2. Trimming at V came to 0 bases and at J to 2 bases, leaving 8 bases not matched to a gene. Germline CDR1 is SGDLS and CDR2 is YYNGEE. The CDR3 contains 17 residues. The CDR3 DNA sequence: TGTGCCAGCAGCGTAGGGGCGGGAGTAGATCCCTACAATGAGCAGTTCTTC. Amino acid sequence: CASSVGAGVDPYNEQFF.